These T cell receptor beta chains were read from a single sample in a study of radiation and T cells in renal cell carcinoma. Profiling relied on immunoSEQ multiplex PCR, and the TCRdb table lists in-frame clones only, not all of them. The sample carries 40,000 to 50,000 clones, 82% recorded once. Sequencing was performed on blood, taken from a patient whose treatment included radiotherapy and nephrectomy. The receptor set was obtained from a woman in her 70s with renal cell carcinoma. Each CDR3 is given with its conserved first and last residue. The D gene is left open where the match is weak. Only some rows state a clone size, as once, few, many or a class for expanded clones.

v_gene: TRBV27
d_gene: .
abundance: .
j_gene: TRBJ1-2
CDR3aa: CATRLPRDRVRGYTF
CDR3nt: TGTGCCACTAGACTACCTCGGGACCGCGTACGTGGCTACACCTTC

v_gene: TRBV5-1
d_gene: TRBD2
abundance: .
j_gene: TRBJ2-5
CDR3aa: CASSSGTSGVGETQYF
CDR3nt: TGCGCCAGCAGCTCCGGGACTAGCGGGGTCGGGGAGACCCAGTACTTC

v_gene: TRBV7-2
d_gene: .
abundance: .
j_gene: TRBJ2-4
CDR3aa: CASSPQGTKNIQYF
CDR3nt: TGTGCCAGCAGTCCGCAGGGGACCAAAAACATTCAGTACTTC

v_gene: TRBV5-6
d_gene: TRBD1
abundance: .
j_gene: TRBJ2-5
CDR3aa: CASSLDRGLETQYF
CDR3nt: TGTGCCAGCAGCTTGGACAGGGGGCTTGAGACCCAGTACTTC

v_gene: TRBV7-2
d_gene: TRBD2
abundance: once
j_gene: TRBJ2-7
CDR3aa: CASSSSGRASGEQYF
CDR3nt: TGTGCCAGCAGCAGTAGCGGGAGGGCCTCCGGGGAGCAGTACTTC

v_gene: TRBV7-9
d_gene: TRBD1
abundance: .
j_gene: TRBJ1-3
CDR3aa: CASSTGDTNTIYF
CDR3nt: TGTGCCAGTTCGACAGGGGATACTAACACCATATATTTT

v_gene: TRBV28
d_gene: TRBD2
abundance: .
j_gene: TRBJ2-2
CDR3aa: CASSPLAGNTGELFF
CDR3nt: TGTGCCAGCAGCCCACTAGCGGGGAACACCGGGGAGCTGTTTTTT

v_gene: TRBV7-8
d_gene: TRBD1
abundance: .
j_gene: TRBJ2-7
CDR3aa: CASSLGGQSGEQYF
CDR3nt: TGTGCCAGCAGCTTAGGGGGACAGTCGGGCGAGCAGTACTTC

v_gene: TRBV5-6
d_gene: .
abundance: .
j_gene: TRBJ2-7
CDR3aa: CASSLMGGQEAYEQYF
CDR3nt: TGTGCCAGCAGCTTGATGGGAGGACAGGAGGCCTACGAGCAGTACTTC

v_gene: TRBV7-2
d_gene: .
abundance: .
j_gene: TRBJ1-1
CDR3aa: CASSPDRQRNTEAFF
CDR3nt: TGTGCCAGCAGCCCGGACCGACAGAGGAACACTGAAGCTTTCTTT

v_gene: TRBV5-1
d_gene: .
abundance: few
j_gene: TRBJ2-5
CDR3aa: CASSWARVGDGGTQYF
CDR3nt: TGCGCCAGCAGCTGGGCCCGGGTAGGGGATGGCGGGACCCAGTACTTC

v_gene: TRBV15
d_gene: TRBD2
abundance: .
j_gene: TRBJ2-3
CDR3aa: CATSRDRDYGADTQYF
CDR3nt: TGTGCCACCAGCAGAGATAGGGACTACGGAGCAGATACGCAGTATTTT

v_gene: TRBV9
d_gene: .
abundance: .
j_gene: TRBJ2-1
CDR3aa: CASSVVPYNEQFF
CDR3nt: TGTGCCAGCAGCGTAGTACCATACAATGAGCAGTTCTTC

v_gene: TRBV19
d_gene: .
abundance: .
j_gene: TRBJ1-5
CDR3aa: CASRPRAPNQPQHF
CDR3nt: TGTGCCAGTAGACCCAGGGCACCAAATCAGCCCCAGCATTTT

v_gene: TRBV4-1
d_gene: TRBD2
abundance: .
j_gene: TRBJ2-7
CDR3aa: CASRPSFSSGVAYEQYF
CDR3nt: TGCGCCAGCAGGCCATCTTTCTCTAGCGGGGTCGCCTACGAGCAGTACTTC

v_gene: TRBV19
d_gene: .
abundance: once
j_gene: TRBJ1-4
CDR3aa: CASSLPGFNEKLFF
CDR3nt: TGTGCCAGTAGTTTACCCGGATTTAATGAAAAACTGTTTTTT

v_gene: TRBV29-1
d_gene: .
abundance: .
j_gene: TRBJ2-7
CDR3aa: CSVFGSSYEQYF
CDR3nt: TGCAGCGTTTTCGGCTCCTCCTACGAGCAGTACTTC

v_gene: TRBV4-2
d_gene: TRBD1
abundance: .
j_gene: TRBJ1-4
CDR3aa: CASSPNDRVTNEKLFF
CDR3nt: TGTGCCAGCAGCCCGAACGACAGGGTTACTAATGAAAAACTGTTTTTT

v_gene: TRBV9
d_gene: .
abundance: .
j_gene: TRBJ2-2
CDR3aa: CASSKSTRSNTGELFF
CDR3nt: TGTGCCAGCAGCAAATCGACTCGATCGAACACCGGGGAGCTGTTTTTT

v_gene: TRBV6-5
d_gene: .
abundance: .
j_gene: TRBJ2-2
CDR3aa: CASSRGRSGGELFF
CDR3nt: TGTGCCAGCAGTCGCGGAAGGTCGGGCGGGGAGCTGTTTTTT

v_gene: TRBV9
d_gene: .
abundance: once
j_gene: TRBJ1-2
CDR3aa: CASSTGPPGDYGYTF
CDR3nt: TGTGCCAGCAGCACGGGCCCTCCTGGCGACTATGGCTACACCTTC

v_gene: TRBV19
d_gene: .
abundance: .
j_gene: TRBJ1-4
CDR3aa: CASSKGPVPRANEKLFF
CDR3nt: TGTGCCAGTAGTAAGGGGCCAGTCCCGCGGGCTAATGAAAAACTGTTTTTT

v_gene: TRBV29-1
d_gene: .
abundance: .
j_gene: TRBJ2-5
CDR3aa: CSVAGHLQETQYF
CDR3nt: TGCAGCGTAGCGGGACACCTCCAAGAGACCCAGTACTTC

v_gene: TRBV25-1
d_gene: TRBD2
abundance: .
j_gene: TRBJ2-2
CDR3aa: CASSTPGGTGELFF
CDR3nt: TGTGCCAGCAGTACTCCGGGAGGGACCGGGGAGCTGTTTTTT

v_gene: TRBV10-3
d_gene: TRBD1
abundance: .
j_gene: TRBJ1-6
CDR3aa: CAISEIQGASPLHF
CDR3nt: TGTGCCATCAGTGAGATTCAGGGGGCTTCACCCCTCCACTTT

v_gene: TRBV4-2
d_gene: TRBD2
abundance: .
j_gene: TRBJ2-2
CDR3aa: CASSQERASGGKTNTGELFF
CDR3nt: TGTGCCAGCAGCCAAGAGCGGGCTAGCGGGGGAAAAACGAACACCGGGGAGCTGTTTTTT

v_gene: TRBV30
d_gene: .
abundance: few
j_gene: TRBJ1-2
CDR3aa: CAWSEGKGYTF
CDR3nt: TGTGCCTGGAGTGAGGGGAAGGGCTACACCTTC

v_gene: TRBV5-6
d_gene: TRBD1
abundance: once
j_gene: TRBJ2-2
CDR3aa: CASSGTDPRTGELFF
CDR3nt: TGTGCCAGCAGCGGGACAGACCCGAGGACCGGGGAGCTGTTTTTT

v_gene: TRBV19
d_gene: .
abundance: .
j_gene: TRBJ1-5
CDR3aa: CASNEMGQRNQPQHF
CDR3nt: TGTGCCAGTAATGAGATGGGGCAACGCAATCAGCCCCAGCATTTT

v_gene: TRBV9
d_gene: TRBD2
abundance: .
j_gene: TRBJ2-3
CDR3aa: CASSVGREADTQYF
CDR3nt: TGTGCCAGCAGCGTAGGGCGGGAGGCAGATACGCAGTATTTT

v_gene: TRBV7-2
d_gene: TRBD1
abundance: .
j_gene: TRBJ1-5
CDR3aa: CASSPGTGGPYSNQPQHF
CDR3nt: TGTGCCAGCAGCCCGGGGACAGGGGGCCCCTACAGCAATCAGCCCCAGCATTTT

v_gene: TRBV7-9
d_gene: TRBD1
abundance: .
j_gene: TRBJ2-5
CDR3aa: CASSPTGSQETQYF
CDR3nt: TGTGCCAGCAGCCCGACAGGGTCCCAAGAGACCCAGTACTTC

v_gene: TRBV5-1
d_gene: .
abundance: .
j_gene: TRBJ2-7
CDR3aa: CASSLYPGEQYF
CDR3nt: TGCGCCAGCAGCTTGTACCCTGGCGAGCAGTACTTC

v_gene: TRBV29-1
d_gene: .
abundance: .
j_gene: TRBJ1-1
CDR3aa: CSVVPSDTEAFF
CDR3nt: TGCAGCGTTGTTCCGAGCGACACTGAAGCTTTCTTT

v_gene: TRBV27
d_gene: TRBD1
abundance: .
j_gene: TRBJ2-7
CDR3aa: CAVGAGGLYEQYF
CDR3nt: TGTGCCGTTGGGGCAGGGGGTTTGTACGAGCAGTACTTC

v_gene: TRBV27
d_gene: .
abundance: .
j_gene: TRBJ2-7
CDR3aa: CASSFGGYEQYF
CDR3nt: TGTGCCAGCAGTTTTGGCGGCTACGAGCAGTACTTC

v_gene: TRBV7-8
d_gene: TRBD1
abundance: .
j_gene: TRBJ1-2
CDR3aa: CASSKTGAAYGYTF
CDR3nt: TGTGCCAGCAGTAAAACAGGGGCGGCCTATGGCTACACCTTC

v_gene: TRBV7-2
d_gene: TRBD1
abundance: once
j_gene: TRBJ2-7
CDR3aa: CASSLGQGGYEQYF
CDR3nt: TGTGCCAGCAGCCTGGGACAGGGAGGCTACGAGCAGTACTTC

v_gene: TRBV10-3
d_gene: .
abundance: .
j_gene: TRBJ1-5
CDR3aa: CAVSGTKEGPGQPQHF
CDR3nt: TGTGCCGTCTCCGGGACGAAAGAAGGGCCCGGGCAGCCCCAGCATTTT

v_gene: TRBV6-5
d_gene: .
abundance: .
j_gene: TRBJ2-2
CDR3aa: CASSRGERGELFF
CDR3nt: TGTGCCAGCAGCCGGGGTGAGAGGGGGGAGCTGTTTTTT

v_gene: TRBV5-4
d_gene: .
abundance: .
j_gene: TRBJ2-7
CDR3aa: CASSLGAGAMYEQYF
CDR3nt: TGTGCCAGCAGCCTGGGGGCGGGAGCAATGTACGAGCAGTACTTC

v_gene: TRBV7-3
d_gene: TRBD2
abundance: .
j_gene: TRBJ2-7
CDR3aa: CASSPGTSGSEQYF
CDR3nt: TGTGCCAGCAGCCCTGGGACTAGCGGGAGCGAGCAGTACTTC

v_gene: TRBV7-9
d_gene: TRBD1
abundance: .
j_gene: TRBJ1-2
CDR3aa: CASSYSSGTANGYTF
CDR3nt: TGTGCCAGCAGCTACTCCTCCGGGACAGCAAATGGCTACACCTTC

v_gene: TRBV19
d_gene: .
abundance: few
j_gene: TRBJ1-1
CDR3aa: CASSIPQPNTEAFF
CDR3nt: TGTGCCAGTAGTATCCCCCAGCCGAACACTGAAGCTTTCTTT

v_gene: TRBV5-1
d_gene: TRBD2
abundance: .
j_gene: TRBJ2-3
CDR3aa: CASSLALAEDTQYF
CDR3nt: TGCGCCAGCAGCTTGGCCCTAGCGGAGGATACGCAGTATTTT

v_gene: TRBV5-1
d_gene: .
abundance: once
j_gene: TRBJ1-4
CDR3aa: CASSPGGTSNEKLFF
CDR3nt: TGCGCCAGCAGCCCCGGAGGCACATCTAATGAAAAACTGTTTTTT

v_gene: TRBV25-1
d_gene: .
abundance: few
j_gene: TRBJ1-1
CDR3aa: CASSGTSSEAFF
CDR3nt: TGTGCCAGCAGTGGGACATCCTCTGAAGCTTTCTTT

v_gene: TRBV6-5
d_gene: TRBD1
abundance: .
j_gene: TRBJ1-2
CDR3aa: CASRSTGGNYGYTF
CDR3nt: TGTGCCAGCAGATCGACAGGGGGTAACTATGGCTACACCTTC

v_gene: TRBV16
d_gene: .
abundance: .
j_gene: TRBJ2-3
CDR3aa: CASNPGVSTDTQYF
CDR3nt: TGTGCCAGCAACCCTGGGGTGAGCACAGATACGCAGTATTTT

v_gene: TRBV30
d_gene: .
abundance: .
j_gene: TRBJ2-3
CDR3aa: CAWSRPGDQTDTQYF
CDR3nt: TGTGCCTGGAGTCGACCAGGGGATCAAACAGATACGCAGTATTTT

v_gene: TRBV13
d_gene: .
abundance: .
j_gene: TRBJ2-2
CDR3aa: CASSPRGTGELFF
CDR3nt: TGTGCCAGCAGCCCCCGTGGGACCGGGGAGCTGTTTTTT

v_gene: TRBV10-2
d_gene: TRBD1
abundance: .
j_gene: TRBJ1-5
CDR3aa: CASSGTGGNQPQHF
CDR3nt: TGCGCCAGCAGTGGGACAGGGGGTAATCAGCCCCAGCATTTT

v_gene: TRBV4-2
d_gene: .
abundance: .
j_gene: TRBJ2-7
CDR3aa: CASSQDLAQGTYEQYF
CDR3nt: TGTGCCAGCAGCCAAGATCTGGCGCAGGGAACCTACGAGCAGTACTTC

v_gene: TRBV7-9
d_gene: .
abundance: few
j_gene: TRBJ2-1
CDR3aa: CASVLGGNSYNEQFF
CDR3nt: TGTGCCAGCGTTTTGGGCGGGAACTCCTACAATGAGCAGTTCTTC